This T cell receptor beta chain was profiled in a study of response to subunit inactivated influenza vaccine. Trimming cost V 4 bases and J 2 bases, with 8 bases left between them. This CDR3 is built from 13 residues. TCRdb fed the RT-PCR reads into MiXCR, producing one record per CDR3 protein. The data hold around 480,000 distinct CDR3 sequences, with 9.5% to 13% observed a single time. This clonotype has ten or more counts. The sample here was PBMCs from blood, taken 45 days after vaccination. The TCR was taken from a man aged 45-65 years who received an inactivated influenza vaccine. The J gene is TRBJ2-5, the V gene TRBV12-3 or TRBV12-4; D gene uncertain. Here the CDR3 reads CASSWTQQETQYF. The CDR3 DNA follows: TGTGCCAGCAGTTGGACCCAACAAGAGACCCAGTACTTC.